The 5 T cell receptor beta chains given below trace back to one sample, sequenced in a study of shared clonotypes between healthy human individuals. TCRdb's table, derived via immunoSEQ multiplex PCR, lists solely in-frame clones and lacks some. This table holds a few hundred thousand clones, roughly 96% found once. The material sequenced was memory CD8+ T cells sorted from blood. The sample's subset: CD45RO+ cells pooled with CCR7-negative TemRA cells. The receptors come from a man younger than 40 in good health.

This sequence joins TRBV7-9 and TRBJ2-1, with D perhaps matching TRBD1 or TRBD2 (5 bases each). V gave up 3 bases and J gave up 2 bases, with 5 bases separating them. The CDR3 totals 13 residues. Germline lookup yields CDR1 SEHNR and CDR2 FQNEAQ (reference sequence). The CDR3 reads CASSLGAYNEQFF. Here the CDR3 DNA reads TGTGCCAGCAGCTTGGGGGCCTACAATGAGCAGTTCTTC.

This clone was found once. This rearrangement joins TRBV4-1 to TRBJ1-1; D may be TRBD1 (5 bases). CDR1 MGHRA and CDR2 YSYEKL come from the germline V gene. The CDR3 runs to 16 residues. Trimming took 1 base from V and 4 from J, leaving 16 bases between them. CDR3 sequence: CASSQAGTLRGTEAFF. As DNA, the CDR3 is TGCGCCAGCAGCCAAGCCGGGACCCTTAGGGGCACTGAAGCTTTCTTT.

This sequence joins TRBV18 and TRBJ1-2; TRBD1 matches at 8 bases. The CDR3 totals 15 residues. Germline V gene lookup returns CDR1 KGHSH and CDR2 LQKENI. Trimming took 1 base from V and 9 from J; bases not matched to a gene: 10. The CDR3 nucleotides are TGTGCCAGCTCACCACAGGACAGGGTGCCGATACGCTACACCTTC. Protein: CASSPQDRVPIRYTF.

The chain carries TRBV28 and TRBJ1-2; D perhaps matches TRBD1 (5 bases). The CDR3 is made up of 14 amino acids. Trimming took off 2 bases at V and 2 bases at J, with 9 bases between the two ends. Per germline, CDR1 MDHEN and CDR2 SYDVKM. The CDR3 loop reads CASSLGGGNYGYTF. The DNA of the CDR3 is TGTGCCAGCAGTTTAGGCGGGGGAAACTATGGCTACACCTTC.

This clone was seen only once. This chain's CDR3 is CATSRDGGWRQFTYEQYF. The CDR3 bases are TGTGCCACCAGCAGAGATGGGGGCTGGAGGCAGTTTACCTACGAGCAGTACTTC. V and J are TRBV15 and TRBJ2-7; a possible D gene is TRBD1 (6 bases). Per the germline V gene, CDR1 is LNHNV and CDR2 is YYDKDF (reference sequence). The CDR3 loop spans 18 amino acids. Deletions cut 0 bases from V and 2 bases from J, with 20 bases between.